Listed here is a single T cell receptor beta chain. TCR alpha and beta CDR3 regions were amplified from RNA using iRepertoire nested multiplex PCR. Tissue mRNA or PBMC total RNA, 100-400 ng, went into one-step reverse transcription and amplification. From the multiplex PCR reads, TCRdb called clonotypes with MiXCR, one entry per CDR3 protein. The sample includes about 380,000 distinct CDR3 sequences, around 45% seen only once; the top ten take around 13%. This entry comes from a study of glioma-infiltrating T cells. Study background: Glioma patients had dexamethasone for six or fewer days before surgery. Sequencing aimed for 4.5- to 10-fold coverage of about a million peripheral T cells.

The TCR sequence derives from a human donor with low-grade glioma or glioblastoma, undergoing nonglioma brain surgery, or in good health (not recorded which). Source material: glioma tissue, nonneoplastic brain tissue, or PBMCs (not recorded which).

For the CDR3, the DNA is TGTGCCAGCAGTTTAGGCGGCAGCAATCAGCCCCAGTATTTT. Its protein is CASSLGGSNQPQYF. V gene TRBV27 combines with J gene TRBJ1-5; D remains unclear. The last part of the DNA fits TRBJ2-3 better; the J call may be wrong. The germline V gene encodes CDR1 MNHEY and CDR2 SMNVEV (reference sequence). CDR3 length: 14 amino acids.